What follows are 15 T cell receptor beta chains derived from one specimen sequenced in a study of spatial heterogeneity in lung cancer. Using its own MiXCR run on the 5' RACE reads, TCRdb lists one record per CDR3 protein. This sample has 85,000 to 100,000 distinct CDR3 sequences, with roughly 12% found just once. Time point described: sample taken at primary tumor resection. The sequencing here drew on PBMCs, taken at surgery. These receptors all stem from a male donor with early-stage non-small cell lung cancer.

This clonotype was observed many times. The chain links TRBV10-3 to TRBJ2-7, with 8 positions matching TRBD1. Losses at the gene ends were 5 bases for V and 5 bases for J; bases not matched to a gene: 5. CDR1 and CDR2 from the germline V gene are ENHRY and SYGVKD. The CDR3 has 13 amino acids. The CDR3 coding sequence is TGTGCCATCAGTTCAGGGGGCGGGAACGAGCAGTACTTC. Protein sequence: CAISSGGGNEQYF.

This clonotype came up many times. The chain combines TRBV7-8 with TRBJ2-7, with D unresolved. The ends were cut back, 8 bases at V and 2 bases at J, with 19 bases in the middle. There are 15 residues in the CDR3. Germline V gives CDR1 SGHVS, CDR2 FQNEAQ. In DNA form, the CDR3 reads TGTGCCAGCTTAATCTGGCCTCCTCCCCCCTACGAGCAGTACTTC. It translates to CASLIWPPPPYEQYF.

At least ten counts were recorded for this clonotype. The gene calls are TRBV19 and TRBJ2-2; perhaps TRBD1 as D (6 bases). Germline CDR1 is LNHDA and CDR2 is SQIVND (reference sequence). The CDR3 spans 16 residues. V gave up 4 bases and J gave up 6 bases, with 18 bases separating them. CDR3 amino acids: CASSNRDTSFAGELFF. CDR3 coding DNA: TGTGCCAGTAGTAACCGGGACACAAGCTTCGCCGGGGAGCTGTTTTTT.

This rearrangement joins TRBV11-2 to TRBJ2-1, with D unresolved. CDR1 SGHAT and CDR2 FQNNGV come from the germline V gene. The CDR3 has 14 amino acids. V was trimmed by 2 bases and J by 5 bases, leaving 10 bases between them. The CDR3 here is CASSLRTINNEQFF. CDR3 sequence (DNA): TGTGCCAGCAGCTTAAGGACGATAAACAATGAGCAGTTCTTC.

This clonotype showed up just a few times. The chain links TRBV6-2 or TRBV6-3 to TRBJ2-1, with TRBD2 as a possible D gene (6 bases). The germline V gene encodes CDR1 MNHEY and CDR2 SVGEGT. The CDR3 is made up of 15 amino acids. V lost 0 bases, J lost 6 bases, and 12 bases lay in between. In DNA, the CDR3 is TGTGCCAGCAGTTACTCCGGGGTCGGGGGCAATGAGCAGTTCTTC. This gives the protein CASSYSGVGGNEQFF.

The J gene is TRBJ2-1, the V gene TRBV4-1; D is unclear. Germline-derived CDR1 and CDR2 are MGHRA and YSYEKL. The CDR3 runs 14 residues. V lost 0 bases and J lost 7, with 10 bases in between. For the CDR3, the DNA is TGCGCCAGCAGCCAAGAGGAGTATAGGAATGAGCAGTTCTTC. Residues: CASSQEEYRNEQFF.

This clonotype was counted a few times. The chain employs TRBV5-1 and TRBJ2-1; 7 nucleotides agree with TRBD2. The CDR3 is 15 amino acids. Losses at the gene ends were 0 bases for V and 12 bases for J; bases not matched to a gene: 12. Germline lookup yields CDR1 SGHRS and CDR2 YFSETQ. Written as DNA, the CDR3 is TGCGCCAGCAGCTTGGATACGGGAGGAGCTTTTGGGCAGTTCTTC. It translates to CASSLDTGGAFGQFF.

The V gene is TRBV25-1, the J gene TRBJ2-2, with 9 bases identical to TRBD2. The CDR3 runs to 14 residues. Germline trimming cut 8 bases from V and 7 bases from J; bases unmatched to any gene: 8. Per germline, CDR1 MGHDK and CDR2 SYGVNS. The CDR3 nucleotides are TGTGCCAGCCGCATAGCGGGGGAGGACGGGGAGCTGTTTTTT. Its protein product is CASRIAGEDGELFF. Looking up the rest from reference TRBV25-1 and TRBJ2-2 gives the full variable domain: EADIYQTPRYLVIGTGKKITLECSQTMGHDKMYWYQQDPGMELHLIHYSYGVNSTEKGDLSSESTVSRIRTEHFPLTLESARPSHTSQYLCASRIAGEDGELFFGEGSRLTVL.

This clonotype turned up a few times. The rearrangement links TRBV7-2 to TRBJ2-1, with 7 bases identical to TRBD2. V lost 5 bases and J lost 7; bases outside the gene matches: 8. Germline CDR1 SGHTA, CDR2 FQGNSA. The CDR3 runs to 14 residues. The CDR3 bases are TGTGCCAGCAGCACTCGACTAGCCGAAAATGAGCAGTTCTTC. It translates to CASSTRLAENEQFF.

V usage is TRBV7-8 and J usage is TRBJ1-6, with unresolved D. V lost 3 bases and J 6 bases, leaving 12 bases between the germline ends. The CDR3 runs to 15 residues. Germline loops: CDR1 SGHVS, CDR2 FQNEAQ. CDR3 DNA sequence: TGTGCCAGCAGCTTTCGGTTTATCAGTAATTCACCCCTCCACTTT. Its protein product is CASSFRFISNSPLHF. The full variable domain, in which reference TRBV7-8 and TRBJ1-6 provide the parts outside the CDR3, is GAGVSQSPRYKVAKRGQDVALRCDPISGHVSLFWYQQALGQGPEFLTYFQNEAQLDKSGLPSDRFFAERPEGSVSTLKIQRTQQEDSAVYLCASSFRFISNSPLHFGNGTRLTVT.

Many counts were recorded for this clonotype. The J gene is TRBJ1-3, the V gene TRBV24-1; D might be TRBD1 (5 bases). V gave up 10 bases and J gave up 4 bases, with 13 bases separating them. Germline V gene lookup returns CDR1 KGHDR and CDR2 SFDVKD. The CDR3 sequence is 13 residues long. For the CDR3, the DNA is TGTGCCACGGCTGACAGCTGGGGAAACACCATATATTTT. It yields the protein CATADSWGNTIYF.

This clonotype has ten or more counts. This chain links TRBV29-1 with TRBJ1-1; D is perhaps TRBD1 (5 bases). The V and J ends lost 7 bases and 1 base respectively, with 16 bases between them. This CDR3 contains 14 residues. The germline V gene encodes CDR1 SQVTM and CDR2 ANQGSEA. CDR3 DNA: TGCAGCGCCACTAGGACACTCACGAACACTGAAGCTTTCTTT. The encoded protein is CSATRTLTNTEAFF. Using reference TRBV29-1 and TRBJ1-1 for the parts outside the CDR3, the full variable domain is SAVISQKPSRDICQRGTSLTIQCQVDSQVTMMFWYRQQPGQSLTLIATANQGSEATYESGFVIDKFPISRPNLTFSTLTVSNMSPEDSSIYLCSATRTLTNTEAFFGQGTRLTVV.

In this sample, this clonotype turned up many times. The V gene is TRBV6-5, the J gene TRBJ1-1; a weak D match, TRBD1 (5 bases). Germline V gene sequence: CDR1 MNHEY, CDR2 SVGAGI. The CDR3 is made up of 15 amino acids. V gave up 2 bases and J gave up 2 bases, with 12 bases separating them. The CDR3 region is CASSYRTKFNTEAFF. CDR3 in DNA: TGTGCCAGCAGTTACCGGACAAAATTTAACACTGAAGCTTTCTTT.

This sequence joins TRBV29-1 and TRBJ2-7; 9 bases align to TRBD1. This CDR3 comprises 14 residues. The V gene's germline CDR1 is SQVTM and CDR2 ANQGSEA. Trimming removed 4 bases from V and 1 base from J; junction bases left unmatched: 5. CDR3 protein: CSVARDRASYEQYF. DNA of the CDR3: TGCAGCGTTGCCCGGGACAGGGCTTCCTACGAGCAGTACTTC.

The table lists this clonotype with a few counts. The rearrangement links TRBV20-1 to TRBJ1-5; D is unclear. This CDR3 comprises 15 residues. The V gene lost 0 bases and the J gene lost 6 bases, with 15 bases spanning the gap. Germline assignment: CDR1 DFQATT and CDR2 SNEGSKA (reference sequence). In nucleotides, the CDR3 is TGCAGTGCTAGAGATGTTGGAGGGATATCTCAGCCCCAGCATTTT. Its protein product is CSARDVGGISQPQHF.